One T cell receptor beta chain is described in this entry. Its antigen has not been determined. No base quality information exists; no much larger clone differs at one position. The entry originates in a study of T-cell memory formation after mild COVID-19 (dated by TCRdb to the early 2020s). Some background on the complete study: TCR sequence clusters from the two donors were largely donor specific. In two donors, T-cell clones that expanded and contracted after mild COVID-19 were followed by sequencing TCRalpha and TCRbeta repertoires longitudinally. The cohort comprised two young, previously healthy adult volunteers, one female and one male. General study outcomes and caveats: Clones that contracted from day 15 to 85 showed balanced CD4/CD8 phenotypes, whereas a second wave of clones that expanded from day 15 to 37 leaned towards CD4+. Some responding clones were found in pre-infection memory, which suggests that pre-existing cross-reactive memory T cells took part in the SARS-CoV-2 response. Contracting CD4+ clones were found mainly in CM and EM memory subsets, while CD8+ clones were enriched in EMRA. Whether the second-wave clones peaking on day 37 were SARS-CoV-2 specific was not confirmed. The study included only a couple of mild cases, and larger cohorts that include severe cases with pre-infection samples were judged to be necessary.

The CDR3, from cysteine to phenylalanine, totals 14 residues. Just the 42-base CDR3 DNA is kept, in frame starting at base 1. The germline ends are 16 bases apart after V is trimmed by 5 bases and J by 6 bases. Via the germline V gene (reference sequence), CDR1 is LNHDA and CDR2 SQIVND. Sequencing used an Illumina NovaSeq 6000. Using 5'RACE with constant-segment primers, TCRalpha and TCRbeta cDNA libraries were constructed, with sample barcodes and unique molecular identifiers added in the process. Trizol reagent was used to extract RNA from every sample. Library amplification was performed in two PCR steps, and a second sample barcode and Illumina TruSeq adapters were introduced in the second step. Libraries were sequenced on an Illumina NovaSeq with 2 x 150 bp paired-end reads. The original methods were these. Demultiplexing of reads and collapsing into UMI-guided consensus sequences were performed with migec v1.2.7. Using mixcr v2.1.11, UMI consensuses were aligned to TRA and TRB V and J templates and then assembled into clonotypes. A clonotype was counted as expanded or contracted only when both edgeR and NoisET called the clonotype significant, with the noise models trained on biological replicates. For edgeR calls, the thresholds were a false discovery rate-adjusted p below 0.01 and a log2 fold-change of 1. As an exploratory analysis of dynamics, max-normalized trajectories of the 1000 most abundant clonotypes were examined by PCA with hierarchical clustering. Separately sequenced CD4+ and CD8+ repertoires were used to assign a CD4 or CD8 phenotype to each responding clone. TCRdb took the public reads, trimmed them with fastp at Q25, ran MiXCR for clone calling and kept in-frame beta chains. Rows with a matching CDR3 protein are joined into one entry that keeps the most common DNA and genes. TCRdb, not the original authors, processed these V and J calls. This sample has 450,000 or so distinct CDR3 sequences in its table, and over 15% of those were observed once. The ten largest account for 8.4% of the sample.

Ficoll-Paque density gradient centrifugation was the method used to isolate PBMCs. Sequencing used PBMCs or a T cell subset sorted from them (not recorded which). The TCR was taken from an adult woman who had mild COVID-19 (a few samples of this study predate the infection). The sample titles of this study are shuffled in the database, so cell type and time point are left out; the donor was told from shared clones. The V and J genes are TRBV19 and TRBJ1-2, with TRBD1 tentatively as D gene (6 bases match). The CDR3 region reads CASSQSGTPHGYTF. In nucleotides, the sequence is TGTGCCAGTAGTCAATCCGGGACACCTCATGGCTACACCTTC.